Described below is a single T cell receptor (beta chain) sequence and its context. The data were obtained in a study of OX40 agonist ivuxolimab in advanced cancers. Libraries were prepared by immunoSEQ multiplex PCR; TCRdb keeps only in-frame clonotypes and omits some of them. The sample lists around 83,000 clones, 75% to 95% occurring once. The CDR3 consists of 13 residues. Trimming took 6 bases from V and 4 from J, leaving 12 bases between them. The germline V gene encodes CDR1 MNHEY and CDR2 SVGAGI. V gene TRBV6-5 combines with J gene TRBJ1-2; D gene uncertain. This sample comprised CD4+ or CD8+ T cells sorted from blood, obtained in a trial of the OX40 agonist ivuxolimab. The receptor was isolated from an adult with an advanced solid tumor such as melanoma, head and neck, liver or kidney cancer. In nucleotides, the CDR3 is TGTGCCAGCAGAACTGGACGGACCTATGGCTACACCTTC. Translation gives CASRTGRTYGYTF.